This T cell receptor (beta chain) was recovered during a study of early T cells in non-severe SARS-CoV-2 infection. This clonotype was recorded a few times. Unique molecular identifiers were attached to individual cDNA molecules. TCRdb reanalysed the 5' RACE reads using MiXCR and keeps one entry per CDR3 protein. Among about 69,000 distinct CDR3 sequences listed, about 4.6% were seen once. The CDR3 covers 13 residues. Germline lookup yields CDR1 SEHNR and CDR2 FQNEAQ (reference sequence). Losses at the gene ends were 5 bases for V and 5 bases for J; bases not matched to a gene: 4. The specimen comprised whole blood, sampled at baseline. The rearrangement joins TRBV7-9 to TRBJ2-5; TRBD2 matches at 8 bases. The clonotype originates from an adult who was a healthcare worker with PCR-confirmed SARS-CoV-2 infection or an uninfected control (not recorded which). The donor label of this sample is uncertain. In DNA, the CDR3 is TGTGCCAGCAGCCCCCCGGGGGGGGAGACCCAGTACTTC. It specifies CASSPPGGETQYF.